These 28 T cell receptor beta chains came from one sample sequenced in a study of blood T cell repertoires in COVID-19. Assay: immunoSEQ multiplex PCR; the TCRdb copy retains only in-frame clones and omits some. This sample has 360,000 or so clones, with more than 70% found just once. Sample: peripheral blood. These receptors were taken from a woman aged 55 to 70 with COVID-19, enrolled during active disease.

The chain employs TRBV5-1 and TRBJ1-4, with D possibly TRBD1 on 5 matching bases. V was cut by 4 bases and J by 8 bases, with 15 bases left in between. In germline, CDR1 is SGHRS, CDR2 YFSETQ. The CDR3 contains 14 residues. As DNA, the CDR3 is TGCGCCAGCAGCAGATCGGGGGGAGAGGAAAAACTGTTTTTT. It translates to CASSRSGGEEKLFF. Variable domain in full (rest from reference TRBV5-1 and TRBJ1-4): KAGVTQTPRYLIKTRGQQVTLSCSPISGHRSVSWYQQTPGQGLQFLFEYFSETQRNKGNFPGRFSGRQFSNSRSEMNVSTLELGDSALYLCASSRSGGEEKLFFGSGTQLSVL.

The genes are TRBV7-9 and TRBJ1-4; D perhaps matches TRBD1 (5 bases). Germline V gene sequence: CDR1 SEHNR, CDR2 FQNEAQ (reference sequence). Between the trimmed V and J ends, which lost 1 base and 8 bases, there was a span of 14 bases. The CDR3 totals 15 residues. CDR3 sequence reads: CASSLGSSRGEKLFF. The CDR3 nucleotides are TGTGCCAGCAGCTTAGGGTCCTCTCGGGGGGAAAAACTGTTTTTT.

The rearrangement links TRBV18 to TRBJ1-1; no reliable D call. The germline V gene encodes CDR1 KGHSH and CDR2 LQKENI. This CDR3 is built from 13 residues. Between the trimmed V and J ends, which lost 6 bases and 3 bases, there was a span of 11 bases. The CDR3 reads CASSAGFDTEAFF. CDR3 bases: TGTGCCAGCTCTGCGGGTTTCGACACTGAAGCTTTCTTT.

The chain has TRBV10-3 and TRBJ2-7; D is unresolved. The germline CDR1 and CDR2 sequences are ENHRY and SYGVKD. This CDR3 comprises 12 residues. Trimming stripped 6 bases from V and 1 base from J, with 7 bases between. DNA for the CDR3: TGTGCCATCAGCCAGACATCCTACGAGCAGTACTTC. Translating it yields CAISQTSYEQYF.

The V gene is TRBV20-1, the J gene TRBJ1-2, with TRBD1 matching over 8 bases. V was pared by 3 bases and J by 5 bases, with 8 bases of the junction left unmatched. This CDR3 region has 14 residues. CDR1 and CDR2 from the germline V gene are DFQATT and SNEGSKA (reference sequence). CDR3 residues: CSASSGGDFYGYTF. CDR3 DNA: TGCAGTGCTAGTTCAGGGGGCGACTTTTATGGCTACACCTTC.

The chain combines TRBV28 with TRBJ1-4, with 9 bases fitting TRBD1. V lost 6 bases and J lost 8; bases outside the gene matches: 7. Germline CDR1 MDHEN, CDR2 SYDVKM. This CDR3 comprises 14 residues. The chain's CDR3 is CASRTGGAVEKLFF. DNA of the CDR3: TGTGCCAGCAGAACAGGGGGCGCGGTGGAAAAACTGTTTTTT.

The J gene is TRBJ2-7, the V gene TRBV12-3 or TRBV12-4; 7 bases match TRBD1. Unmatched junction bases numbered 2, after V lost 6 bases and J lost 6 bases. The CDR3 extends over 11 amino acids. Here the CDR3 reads CASSDRVEQYF. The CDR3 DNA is TGTGCCAGCAGCGACAGGGTCGAGCAGTACTTC.

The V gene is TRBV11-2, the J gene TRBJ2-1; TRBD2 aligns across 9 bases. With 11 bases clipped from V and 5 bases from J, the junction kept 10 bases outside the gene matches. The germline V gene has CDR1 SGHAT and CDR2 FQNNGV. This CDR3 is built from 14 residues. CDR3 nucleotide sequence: TGTGCCGCCCAGAAGCGGGGGGTAAACAATGAGCAGTTCTTC. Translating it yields CAAQKRGVNNEQFF.

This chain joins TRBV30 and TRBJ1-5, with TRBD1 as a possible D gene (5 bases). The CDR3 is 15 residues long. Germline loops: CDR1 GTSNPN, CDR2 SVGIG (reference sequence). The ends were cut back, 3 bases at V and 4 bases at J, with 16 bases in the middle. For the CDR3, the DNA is TGTGCCTGGAGGGAACGACAGCGGGATAATCAGCCCCAGCATTTT. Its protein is CAWRERQRDNQPQHF.

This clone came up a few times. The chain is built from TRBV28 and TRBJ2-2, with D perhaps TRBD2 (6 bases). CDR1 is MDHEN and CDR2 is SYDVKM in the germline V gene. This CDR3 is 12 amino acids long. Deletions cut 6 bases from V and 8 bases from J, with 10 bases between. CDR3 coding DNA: TGTGCCAGCAGCCCGGGGGTAGGGGAGCTGTTTTTT. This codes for CASSPGVGELFF.

The DNA of the CDR3 is TGTGCCAGCAGCCATGCGGGCCCCAATGAGCAGTTCTTC. The encoded protein is CASSHAGPNEQFF. The chain combines TRBV3-1 (or the pseudogene TRBV3-2) with TRBJ2-1; weak D call: TRBD2 (5 bases). CDR3 size: 13 residues. The ends were cut back, 3 bases at V and 6 bases at J, with 9 bases in the middle. CDR1 LGHDT and CDR2 YNNKEL come from the germline V gene (reference sequence).

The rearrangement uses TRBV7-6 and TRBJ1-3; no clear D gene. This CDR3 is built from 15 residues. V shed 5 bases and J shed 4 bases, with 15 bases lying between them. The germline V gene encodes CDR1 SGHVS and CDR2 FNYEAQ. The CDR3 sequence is CASSVNEGRGNTIYF. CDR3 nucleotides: TGTGCCAGCAGCGTCAACGAAGGGAGAGGAAACACCATATATTTT.

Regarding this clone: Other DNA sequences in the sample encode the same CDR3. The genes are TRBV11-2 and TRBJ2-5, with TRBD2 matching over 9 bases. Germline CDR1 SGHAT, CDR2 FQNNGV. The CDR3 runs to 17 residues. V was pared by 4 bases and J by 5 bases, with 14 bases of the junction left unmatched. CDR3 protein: CASSSRLAGGPGETQYF. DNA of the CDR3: TGTGCCAGCAGCTCCAGACTCGCGGGGGGGCCGGGGGAGACCCAGTACTTC.

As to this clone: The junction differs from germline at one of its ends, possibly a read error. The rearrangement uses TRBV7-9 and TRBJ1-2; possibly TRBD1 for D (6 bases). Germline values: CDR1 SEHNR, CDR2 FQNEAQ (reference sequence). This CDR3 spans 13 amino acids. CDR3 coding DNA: TGCAAAACACGGGGGGCCTTGCAGGACGGCTACACCTTC. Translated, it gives CKTRGALQDGYTF.

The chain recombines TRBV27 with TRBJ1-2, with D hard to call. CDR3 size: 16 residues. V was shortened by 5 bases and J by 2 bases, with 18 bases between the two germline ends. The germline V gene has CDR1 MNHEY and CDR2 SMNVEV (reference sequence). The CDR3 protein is CASSRTGRERNYGYTF. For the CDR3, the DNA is TGTGCCAGCAGTCGGACGGGGAGGGAGCGAAACTATGGCTACACCTTC.

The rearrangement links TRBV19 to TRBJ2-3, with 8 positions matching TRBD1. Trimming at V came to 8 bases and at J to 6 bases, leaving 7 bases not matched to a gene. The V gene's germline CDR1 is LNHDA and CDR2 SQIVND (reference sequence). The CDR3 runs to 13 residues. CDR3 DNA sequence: TGTGCCAGTCGACAGGGGTACTATGATACGCAGTATTTT. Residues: CASRQGYYDTQYF. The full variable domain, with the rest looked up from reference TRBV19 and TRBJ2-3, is DGGITQSPKYLFRKEGQNVTLSCEQNLNHDAMYWYRQDPGQGLRLIYYSQIVNDFQKGDIAEGYSVSREKKESFPLTVTSAQKNPTAFYLCASRQGYYDTQYFGPGTRLTVL.

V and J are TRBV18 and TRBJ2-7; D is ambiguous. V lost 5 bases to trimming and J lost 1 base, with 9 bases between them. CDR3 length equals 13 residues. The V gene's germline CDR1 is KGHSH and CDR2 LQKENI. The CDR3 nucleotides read TGTGCCAGCTCAGGTGAGAGGTCCTACGAGCAGTACTTC. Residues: CASSGERSYEQYF. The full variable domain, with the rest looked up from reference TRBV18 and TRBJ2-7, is NAGVMQNPRHLVRRRGQEARLRCSPMKGHSHVYWYRQLPEEGLKFMVYLQKENIIDESGMPKERFSAEFPKEGPSILRIQQVVRGDSAAYFCASSGERSYEQYFGPGTRLTVT.

This CDR3 reads CAITPAGKGVSYNEQFF. CDR3 in DNA: TGTGCCATCACCCCAGCGGGGAAGGGGGTTTCCTACAATGAGCAGTTCTTC. This chain joins TRBV10-3 and TRBJ2-1, with D possibly being TRBD2 (7 bases). The CDR3 is made up of 17 amino acids. CDR1 and CDR2 from the germline V gene are ENHRY and SYGVKD. The V end lost 7 bases, the J end lost 1 base, and 20 bases lay between the germline ends.

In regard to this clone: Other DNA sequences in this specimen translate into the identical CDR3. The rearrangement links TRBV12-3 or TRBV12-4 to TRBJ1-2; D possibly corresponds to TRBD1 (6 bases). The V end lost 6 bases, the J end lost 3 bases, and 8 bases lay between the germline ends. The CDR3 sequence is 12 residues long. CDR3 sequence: CASSRTDYGYTF. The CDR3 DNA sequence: TGTGCCAGCAGCCGGACAGACTATGGCTACACCTTC.

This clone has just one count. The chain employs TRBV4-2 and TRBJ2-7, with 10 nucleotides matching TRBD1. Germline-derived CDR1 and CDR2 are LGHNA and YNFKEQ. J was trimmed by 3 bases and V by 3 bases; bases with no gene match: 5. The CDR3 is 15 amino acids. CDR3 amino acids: CASSHWTGGSYEQYF. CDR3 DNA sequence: TGTGCCAGCAGCCATTGGACAGGGGGTAGCTACGAGCAGTACTTC.

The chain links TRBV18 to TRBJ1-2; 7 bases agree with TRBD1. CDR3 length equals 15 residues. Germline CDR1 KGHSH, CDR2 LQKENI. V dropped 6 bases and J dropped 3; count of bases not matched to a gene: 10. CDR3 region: CASSPSPGTDYGYTF. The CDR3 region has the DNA TGTGCCAGCTCGCCCTCCCCCGGGACAGACTATGGCTACACCTTC.

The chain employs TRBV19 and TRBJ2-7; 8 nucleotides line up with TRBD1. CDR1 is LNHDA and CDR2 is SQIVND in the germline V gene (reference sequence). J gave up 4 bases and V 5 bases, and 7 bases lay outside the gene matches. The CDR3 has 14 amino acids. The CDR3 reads CASSSRDRKYEQYF. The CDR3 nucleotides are TGTGCCAGTAGTTCTAGGGACAGGAAATACGAGCAGTACTTC.

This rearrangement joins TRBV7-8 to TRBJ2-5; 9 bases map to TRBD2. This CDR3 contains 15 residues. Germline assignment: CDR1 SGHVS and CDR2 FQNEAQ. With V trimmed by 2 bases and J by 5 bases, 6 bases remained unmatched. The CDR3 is CASSLIAGGPETQYF. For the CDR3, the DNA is TGTGCCAGCAGCTTAATCGCGGGGGGGCCGGAGACCCAGTACTTC.

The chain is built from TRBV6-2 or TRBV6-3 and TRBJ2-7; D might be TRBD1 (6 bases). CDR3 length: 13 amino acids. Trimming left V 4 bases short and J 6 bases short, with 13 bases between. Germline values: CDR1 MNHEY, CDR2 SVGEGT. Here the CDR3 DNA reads TGTGCCAGCAGTTCCTACCGGGACACCGAGCAGTACTTC. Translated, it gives CASSSYRDTEQYF.

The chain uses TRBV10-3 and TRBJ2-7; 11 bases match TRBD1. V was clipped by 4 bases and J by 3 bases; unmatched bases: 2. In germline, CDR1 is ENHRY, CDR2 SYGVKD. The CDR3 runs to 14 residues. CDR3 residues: CAISVGTGGYEQYF. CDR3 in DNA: TGTGCCATCAGTGTCGGGACAGGGGGCTACGAGCAGTACTTC.

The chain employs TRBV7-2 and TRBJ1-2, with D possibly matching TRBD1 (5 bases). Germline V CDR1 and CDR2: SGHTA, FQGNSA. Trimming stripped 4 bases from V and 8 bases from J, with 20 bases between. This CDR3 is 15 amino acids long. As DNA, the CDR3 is TGTGCCAGCAGCTCAACGGGGGATTTCTATTACGGCTACACCTTC. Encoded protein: CASSSTGDFYYGYTF.

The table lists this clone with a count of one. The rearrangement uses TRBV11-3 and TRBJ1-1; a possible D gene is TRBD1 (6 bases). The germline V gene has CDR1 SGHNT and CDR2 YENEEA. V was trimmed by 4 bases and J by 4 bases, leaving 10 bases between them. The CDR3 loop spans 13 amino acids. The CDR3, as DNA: TGTGCCAGCAGCTCTACAGGGAGCACTGAAGCTTTCTTT. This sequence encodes CASSSTGSTEAFF.

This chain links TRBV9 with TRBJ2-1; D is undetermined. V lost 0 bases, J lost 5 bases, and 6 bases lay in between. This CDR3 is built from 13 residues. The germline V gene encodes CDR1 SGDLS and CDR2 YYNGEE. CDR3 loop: CASSVALDNEQFF. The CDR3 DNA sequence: TGTGCCAGCAGCGTAGCTTTAGACAATGAGCAGTTCTTC.